The 5 T cell receptor beta chains below all came from one sample that was sequenced in a study of blood T cell repertoires in COVID-19. Sequenced by immunoSEQ multiplex PCR; TCRdb stores in-frame clones only, minus some. The sample lists some 390,000 clones, roughly 86% occurring once. The sequenced material came from peripheral blood. These receptors originate from a woman aged 60 to 75 with COVID-19, enrolled during active disease.

The chain is built from TRBV3-1 (or the pseudogene TRBV3-2) and TRBJ1-1; D call uncertain. CDR1 LGHDT and CDR2 YNNKEL come from the germline V gene (reference sequence). This CDR3 has 14 residues. Trimming took off 7 bases at V and 6 bases at J, with 18 bases between the two ends. CDR3 coding DNA: TGTGCCAGCAACCAGTGGGAGGACGGGCCTGAAGCTTTCTTT. Residues: CASNQWEDGPEAFF.

This chain connects TRBV6-5 to TRBJ1-6; D is possibly TRBD1 (6 bases). The germline CDR1 and CDR2 sequences are MNHEY and SVGAGI. The V and J ends lost 2 bases and 2 bases respectively, with 7 bases between them. This CDR3 is 15 amino acids long. The DNA for the CDR3 is TGTGCCAGCAGTTACCGGACAGCCTATAATTCACCCCTCCACTTT. Translating it yields CASSYRTAYNSPLHF.

The chain links TRBV28 to TRBJ2-2, with D uncertain. Germline CDR1 is MDHEN and CDR2 is SYDVKM. V was shortened by 6 bases and J by 0 bases, with 5 bases between the two germline ends. This CDR3 has 13 residues. The CDR3 loop reads CASSYTNTGELFF. The CDR3 DNA is TGTGCCAGCAGCTATACGAACACCGGGGAGCTGTTTTTT.

The V call is TRBV10-3, the J call TRBJ1-6; no reliable D call. V was shortened by 6 bases and J by 0 bases, with 6 bases between the two germline ends. The germline CDR1 and CDR2 sequences are ENHRY and SYGVKD. CDR3 length: 14 residues. CDR3 region: CAIRRSSYNSPLHF. The CDR3 DNA reads as TGTGCCATCAGGAGGAGCTCCTATAATTCACCCCTCCACTTT.

This chain uses TRBV19 with TRBJ1-1; TRBD1 might be the D (6 bases). Per germline, CDR1 LNHDA and CDR2 SQIVND (reference sequence). The CDR3 has 12 residues. V lost 4 bases to trimming and J lost 8 bases, with 11 bases between them. In nucleotides, the CDR3 is TGTGCCAGTAGTAAAAATAGGGGGGAAGCTTTCTTT. Protein product: CASSKNRGEAFF.